This is a list of T cell receptor beta chains from one sample in a study of T cell responses to AZD1222 COVID-19 vaccine. Profiling relied on immunoSEQ multiplex PCR, and the TCRdb table lists in-frame clones only, not all of them. The table shows some 150,000 clones, with 90% to 95% occurring only once. Specimen: peripheral blood, collected on day 0 of AZD1222 vaccination. The source is an adult in good health. Each CDR3 is given with its conserved first and last residue. Each record gives: CDR3 DNA, CDR3 protein, clone size, V gene, D gene, J gene. D genes are given only for firm matches. For some rows the clone size is stated as once, few or many, or as a class when expanded; others skip it.

CDR3nt: TGTGCCAGTAGTATAGGTCAGGCATTCAATCAGCCCCAGCATTTT; CDR3aa: CASSIGQAFNQPQHF; abundance: .; v_gene: TRBV19; d_gene: .; j_gene: TRBJ1-5
CDR3nt: TGCGCCAGCAGCCAAGAAGCAGATACGCAGTATTTT; CDR3aa: CASSQEADTQYF; abundance: .; v_gene: TRBV4-1; d_gene: .; j_gene: TRBJ2-3
CDR3nt: TGTGCCAGCAAACCCCTCGCAGGGTTTCAGCCCCAGCATTTT; CDR3aa: CASKPLAGFQPQHF; abundance: .; v_gene: TRBV19; d_gene: .; j_gene: TRBJ1-5
CDR3nt: TGTGCCAGCAGCTTATGGGCGGGGGACACGAACACCGGGGAGCTGTTTTTT; CDR3aa: CASSLWAGDTNTGELFF; abundance: once; v_gene: TRBV5-5; d_gene: .; j_gene: TRBJ2-2
CDR3nt: TGTGCCAGCAGCGGAGAGGGACAGTCCAATAGTCACTTTTACTCACCCCTCCACTTT; CDR3aa: CASSGEGQSNSHFYSPLHF; abundance: .; v_gene: TRBV4-2; d_gene: TRBD1; j_gene: TRBJ1-6
CDR3nt: TGTGCCAGCAGCTTGGTTTTGAGGAGTCAGGGTGACACCGGGGAGCTGTTTTTT; CDR3aa: CASSLVLRSQGDTGELFF; abundance: .; v_gene: TRBV5-8; d_gene: .; j_gene: TRBJ2-2
CDR3nt: TGTGCCAGCAGCTTGGCAGGTGGCTACACCTTC; CDR3aa: CASSLAGGYTF; abundance: .; v_gene: TRBV5-6; d_gene: .; j_gene: TRBJ1-2
CDR3nt: TGTGCCAGCAGGAGGGAGGCAAATCAGCCCCAGCATTTT; CDR3aa: CASRREANQPQHF; abundance: .; v_gene: TRBV12-3/TRBV12-4; d_gene: .; j_gene: TRBJ1-5
CDR3nt: TGTGCCAGCAGTTTAGGGCAGAATCAGCCCCAGCATTTT; CDR3aa: CASSLGQNQPQHF; abundance: once; v_gene: TRBV27; d_gene: .; j_gene: TRBJ1-5
CDR3nt: TGCGCCAGCAGCCAAGTTGACCTCCTAACCTACAATGAGCAGTTCTTC; CDR3aa: CASSQVDLLTYNEQFF; abundance: .; v_gene: TRBV4-1; d_gene: .; j_gene: TRBJ2-1
CDR3nt: TGTGCCAGCAGTGACGCCGACAGGGGAGCTTCACCCCTCCACTTT; CDR3aa: CASSDADRGASPLHF; abundance: few; v_gene: TRBV6-1; d_gene: TRBD1; j_gene: TRBJ1-6
CDR3nt: TGTGCCAGTAGCGCCTCTTCCTGGGGGTACAATGAGCAGTTCTTC; CDR3aa: CASSASSWGYNEQFF; abundance: .; v_gene: TRBV19; d_gene: .; j_gene: TRBJ2-1
CDR3nt: TGTGCCAGCACCGGGGGTAGGGACTACAATGAGCAGTTCTTC; CDR3aa: CASTGGRDYNEQFF; abundance: .; v_gene: TRBV9; d_gene: .; j_gene: TRBJ2-1
CDR3nt: TGTGCCCACGGACAGGGGCCCGTTTGGGTTTCTCCCCTCCACTTT; CDR3aa: CAHGQGPVWVSPLHF; abundance: .; v_gene: TRBV30; d_gene: TRBD1; j_gene: TRBJ1-6
CDR3nt: TGTGCCAGCAGTGAATATTCAGGGGGCGCGATGGGGACCCAGTACTTC; CDR3aa: CASSEYSGGAMGTQYF; abundance: .; v_gene: TRBV25-1; d_gene: TRBD1; j_gene: TRBJ2-5
CDR3nt: TGTGCCAGTAGCCTGGGGGGGCCCGACTACAATGAGCAGTTCTTC; CDR3aa: CASSLGGPDYNEQFF; abundance: .; v_gene: TRBV19; d_gene: .; j_gene: TRBJ2-1
CDR3nt: TGTGCCAGCAGCTCCCTGACTGTTAACTATGGCTACACCTTC; CDR3aa: CASSSLTVNYGYTF; abundance: .; v_gene: TRBV7-9; d_gene: .; j_gene: TRBJ1-2
CDR3nt: TGTGCCAGCAGCTCCAGGACCGGGCAAGAGACCCAGTACTTC; CDR3aa: CASSSRTGQETQYF; abundance: .; v_gene: TRBV9; d_gene: .; j_gene: TRBJ2-5
CDR3nt: TGTGCCAGCAGCTTTCAGGTGGGCCAGGGACTCTACGAGCAGTACTTC; CDR3aa: CASSFQVGQGLYEQYF; abundance: .; v_gene: TRBV7-9; d_gene: .; j_gene: TRBJ2-7
CDR3nt: TGTGCCAGCAGTTGGGACAGGTATCAGCCCCAGCATTTT; CDR3aa: CASSWDRYQPQHF; abundance: .; v_gene: TRBV6-5; d_gene: TRBD1; j_gene: TRBJ1-5
CDR3nt: TGTGCCAGCAGCGTAATGTCCCACAATGAGCAGTTCTTC; CDR3aa: CASSVMSHNEQFF; abundance: .; v_gene: TRBV9; d_gene: .; j_gene: TRBJ2-1
CDR3nt: TGCGCCAGCAGCCTGGGACAGCTTATTAATTCACCCCTCCACTTT; CDR3aa: CASSLGQLINSPLHF; abundance: .; v_gene: TRBV5-1; d_gene: TRBD1; j_gene: TRBJ1-6
CDR3nt: TGTGCCAGCAGCCAAGACGAAAGCACTAACTACGAGCAGTACTTC; CDR3aa: CASSQDESTNYEQYF; abundance: .; v_gene: TRBV4-2; d_gene: .; j_gene: TRBJ2-7
CDR3nt: TGTGCCAGCAGCCTCGACAGGGGGCTCGGCACTGAAGCTTTCTTT; CDR3aa: CASSLDRGLGTEAFF; abundance: .; v_gene: TRBV28; d_gene: TRBD1; j_gene: TRBJ1-1
CDR3nt: TGTGCCAGCAGCGAGCGGGGGGAGGAAAACATTCAGTACTTC; CDR3aa: CASSERGEENIQYF; abundance: .; v_gene: TRBV9; d_gene: TRBD2; j_gene: TRBJ2-4
CDR3nt: TGTGCCATCAGTGGGGCAGGCCTTACCGGGGAGCTGTTTTTT; CDR3aa: CAISGAGLTGELFF; abundance: .; v_gene: TRBV10-3; d_gene: .; j_gene: TRBJ2-2
CDR3nt: TGTGCCAGCAGCTTGGACGGGGGGACTTACAATGAGCAGTTCTTC; CDR3aa: CASSLDGGTYNEQFF; abundance: once; v_gene: TRBV5-5; d_gene: TRBD2; j_gene: TRBJ2-1
CDR3nt: TGTGCCAGCAGCGCGGGGACTAGCGCTGAGCAGTACTTC; CDR3aa: CASSAGTSAEQYF; abundance: .; v_gene: TRBV7-9; d_gene: TRBD2; j_gene: TRBJ2-7
CDR3nt: TGTGCCAGCAGCCCCCTGAGGGGTAGAAACAATGAGCAGTTCTTC; CDR3aa: CASSPLRGRNNEQFF; abundance: .; v_gene: TRBV7-9; d_gene: .; j_gene: TRBJ2-1
CDR3nt: TGTGCCAGCAGCTTGAACACAGGGGGGGTCTCTGGAAACACCATATATTTT; CDR3aa: CASSLNTGGVSGNTIYF; abundance: .; v_gene: TRBV7-6; d_gene: TRBD1; j_gene: TRBJ1-3
CDR3nt: TGTGCCAGCAGCCAAGATTGGGCAGCAACTAATGAAAAACTGTTTTTT; CDR3aa: CASSQDWAATNEKLFF; abundance: .; v_gene: TRBV14; d_gene: .; j_gene: TRBJ1-4
CDR3nt: TGTGCCACCAGTCCCCCGCAGGTCACCTACAATGAGCAGTTCTTC; CDR3aa: CATSPPQVTYNEQFF; abundance: .; v_gene: TRBV15; d_gene: .; j_gene: TRBJ2-1
CDR3nt: TGCGCCAGCAGCTTGGCCCTGGGGGATGGCGGCTACACCTTC; CDR3aa: CASSLALGDGGYTF; abundance: .; v_gene: TRBV5-1; d_gene: .; j_gene: TRBJ1-2
CDR3nt: TGTGCCAGCAGTCACGTAACGGGCGGTTGGGATACGCAGTATTTT; CDR3aa: CASSHVTGGWDTQYF; abundance: .; v_gene: TRBV7-3; d_gene: .; j_gene: TRBJ2-3
CDR3nt: TGTGCCAGCAGCTTAGTCCGAAGGACCGGGGAGCTGTTTTTT; CDR3aa: CASSLVRRTGELFF; abundance: .; v_gene: TRBV7-8; d_gene: .; j_gene: TRBJ2-2
CDR3nt: TGTGCCAGCAGTTTAAGGGGATTTCATGGCTACACCTTC; CDR3aa: CASSLRGFHGYTF; abundance: .; v_gene: TRBV27; d_gene: .; j_gene: TRBJ1-2
CDR3nt: TGTGCCAGCAGCCCATCAGGGCAGTCCTATGGCTACACCTTC; CDR3aa: CASSPSGQSYGYTF; abundance: once; v_gene: TRBV5-6; d_gene: .; j_gene: TRBJ1-2
CDR3nt: TGTGCCAGCAGCGATAAAGCCGGGACAGGGCCTTTTGCAACTAATGAAAAACTGTTTTTT; CDR3aa: CASSDKAGTGPFATNEKLFF; abundance: .; v_gene: TRBV5-4; d_gene: TRBD1; j_gene: TRBJ1-4
CDR3nt: TGTGCCAGCACCGTAGCTGGGGCCAACGTCCTGACTTTC; CDR3aa: CASTVAGANVLTF; abundance: .; v_gene: TRBV7-2; d_gene: .; j_gene: TRBJ2-6
CDR3nt: TGCGCCAGCAGCCAAGAGCGGGGGAGAACATATGAAAAACTGTTTTTT; CDR3aa: CASSQERGRTYEKLFF; abundance: .; v_gene: TRBV4-1; d_gene: .; j_gene: TRBJ1-4